Below are 10 T cell receptor beta chains sequenced from a single sample in a study of T cell responses to AZD1222 COVID-19 vaccine. Sequencing used immunoSEQ multiplex PCR; TCRdb keeps in-frame clones, though not all of them. This sample has 150,000 to 200,000 clones, with roughly 92% found just once. Sequencing was performed on peripheral blood, taken 28 days after the second AZD1222 dose. These receptors were obtained from an adult who received the AZD1222 COVID-19 vaccine.

This sequence joins TRBV14 and TRBJ2-7, with 13 positions matching TRBD2. CDR1 and CDR2 (germline): SGHDN, FVKESK. After removal of 4 bases from V and 3 bases from J, the junction contained 21 bases not matched to a gene. The length of the CDR3 is 21 residues. The CDR3 sequence: CASSPTHLGLAGPTPIYEQYF. CDR3 nucleotides: TGTGCCAGCAGCCCGACCCACCTGGGACTAGCGGGACCAACTCCAATCTACGAGCAGTACTTC.

This rearrangement joins TRBV5-6 to TRBJ1-3; the D is unclear. V was cut by 6 bases and J by 4 bases, with 17 bases left in between. CDR3 length equals 15 residues. Germline V gene sequence: CDR1 SGHDT, CDR2 YYEEEE. In DNA, the CDR3 is TGTGCCAGCAAACCACAGTTATCGGTCGGAAACACCATATATTTT. Its translation is CASKPQLSVGNTIYF.

This chain links TRBV27 with TRBJ1-2; D may be TRBD1 (5 bases). Trimming removed 2 bases at V and 7 bases at J, with 11 bases between. The CDR3 runs to 13 residues. Germline CDR1 MNHEY, CDR2 SMNVEV (reference sequence). The CDR3 nucleotides read TGTGCCAGCAGTTTACTGTCAGGGTTTGGCTACACCTTC. Translation gives CASSLLSGFGYTF.

The rearrangement joins TRBV9 to TRBJ2-1; 8 nucleotides match TRBD2. V was clipped by 0 bases and J by 2 bases; unmatched bases: 4. Looked up from germline, CDR1 is SGDLS and CDR2 is YYNGEE. The CDR3 consists of 16 residues. In DNA, the CDR3 is TGTGCCAGCAGCGTAGTAACGGGGGGGCCCTACAATGAGCAGTTCTTC. Translating it yields CASSVVTGGPYNEQFF.

The chain uses TRBV25-1 and TRBJ1-2, with D maybe TRBD1 (5 bases). Germline CDR1 reads MGHDK; CDR2 reads SYGVNS. The CDR3 is 12 residues long. Trimming removed 7 bases at V and 7 bases at J, with 13 bases between. CDR3 residues: CASKWGGSGYTF. Here the CDR3 DNA reads TGTGCCAGCAAATGGGGGGGAAGTGGCTACACCTTC.

CDR3 loop: CASSLSSYNEQFF. In DNA, the CDR3 is TGTGCCAGCAGCTTAAGTTCCTACAATGAGCAGTTCTTC. This sequence joins TRBV7-7 and TRBJ2-1; D unresolved. Germline-derived CDR1 and CDR2 are SSHAT and FNYEAQ (reference sequence). V was shortened by 2 bases and J by 1 base, with 3 bases between the two germline ends. The CDR3 totals 13 residues.

The chain's CDR3 is CAFRGRIYEQYF. The DNA of the CDR3 is TGTGCCTTCCGGGGACGGATCTACGAGCAGTACTTC. The J gene is TRBJ2-7, the V gene TRBV30; tentatively, D is TRBD1 or TRBD2 (5 bases each). The CDR3 has 12 residues. Germline CDR1 reads GTSNPN; CDR2 reads SVGIG (reference sequence). Trimming stripped 7 bases from V and 3 bases from J, with 13 bases between.

The chain employs TRBV19 and TRBJ1-1; no clear D gene. The V gene's germline CDR1 is LNHDA and CDR2 SQIVND (reference sequence). This CDR3 has 14 amino acids. The germline V and J ends were trimmed by 5 bases and 0 bases, with 10 bases remaining between them. The CDR3 DNA reads as TGTGCCAGTAGTCAGCCTTTCATGAACACTGAAGCTTTCTTT. It translates to CASSQPFMNTEAFF.

This rearrangement joins TRBV28 to TRBJ2-7, with 7 bases lining up with TRBD2. CDR3 length: 20 residues. V gave up 6 bases and J gave up 3 bases; unmatched junction bases: 26. Germline CDR1 is MDHEN and CDR2 is SYDVKM. The CDR3 is CASRYTGGKRGFFPFYEQYF. In DNA, the CDR3 is TGTGCCAGCAGATACACGGGGGGTAAGAGAGGATTTTTCCCTTTCTACGAGCAGTACTTC.

In DNA form, the CDR3 reads TGTGCCAGCAGCTCCCGCGGCCGGGACACCGGCTCTGGAAACACCATATATTTT. Residues: CASSSRGRDTGSGNTIYF. The chain uses TRBV11-2 and TRBJ1-3; a weak D match, TRBD1 (6 bases). With 4 bases removed from V and 0 bases from J, the gap between germline ends came to 19 bases. The CDR3 has 18 residues. Looked up from germline, CDR1 is SGHAT and CDR2 is FQNNGV.